This T cell receptor beta chain was profiled in a study of blood T cell repertoires in COVID-19. Across the study: COVID-19 samples from acute and convalescent phases originated in the United States, Italy and Spain. Nucleic acid was either cDNA or gDNA, and it came from T cells, B-cell-depleted T cells, or PBMCs.

V was trimmed by 6 bases and J by 0 bases, leaving 18 bases between them. The germline V gene has CDR1 SNHLY and CDR2 FYNNEI. The CDR3 spans 17 residues. Seattle's enrolled individuals joined amid active infection and were then monitored longitudinally. Clones were read by immunoSEQ multiplex PCR, and TCRdb kept only the in-frame ones, dropping some. Here the sample spans almost 25,000 clones, 75% to 90% being singletons. The chain employs TRBV2 and TRBJ2-4; D is possibly TRBD2 (6 bases). The receptor's source is a woman between 65 and 79 years old with COVID-19, enrolled during active disease. Sequencing was done on a sample of peripheral blood. DNA of the CDR3: TGTGCCAGCAGCCCCCGGGGCGGGGCGTTAGCCAAAAACATTCAGTACTTC. This codes for CASSPRGGALAKNIQYF.